This T cell receptor beta chain was sequenced for a study of post-analysis software for immune sequencing data (dated by TCRdb to the mid-2010s). Describing the broader study: The recorded disease courses included relapsing-remitting, secondary progressive and progressive-relapsing multiple sclerosis, and some patients had no subtype annotation. The patient repertoires were compared against 11 previously published healthy control repertoires obtained from donors aged 6 to 25 years. A subset of samples was prepared in parallel using single-end sample barcoding, then pooled and co-amplified after Illumina adapter ligation. Paper-wide results and their limitations: Significantly higher frequencies in patients than in controls were found for several TRBV segments, including TRBV5-6, TRBV5-1 and TRBV20-1. Multiple sclerosis patients had significantly lower normalized Chao1 diversity than controls, a result that suggests substantial peripheral T-cell clonal expansion. The control group was slightly older than the multiple sclerosis patient group. Direct clustering with F measure showed strong co-clustering of samples prepared in the same batch, prompting a batch-effect correction.

Looking up the germline V gene yields CDR1 ENHRY and CDR2 SYGVKD. V was cut back by 4 bases and J by 6 bases, leaving a gap of 10 bases between them. Spanning cysteine to phenylalanine, the CDR3 consists of 12 amino acids. Only the CDR3 portion is preserved as DNA: 36 bases, with reading frame beginning at the first base. Library preparation was by PCR. TCRdb names Illumina HiSeq 2500 as the instrument used. Unique molecular identifiers were incorporated into TCR beta cDNA libraries to reduce PCR and sequencing biases. Roughly 0.5 million cDNA molecules were obtained per 1 to 10 million input T cells, so each molecule approximated one T cell. The same protocol used for the earlier healthy control dataset was applied to prepare and sequence the patient libraries. Samples belonging to the same batch were prepared together, multiplexed and sequenced on a shared HiSeq lane. The authors' pipeline ran thus. Raw barcoded reads were processed with MIGEC, and single-read molecular identifier groups were discarded before consensus assembly and CDR3 extraction. VDJtools was used for post-analysis of the clonotype tables, and diversity was normalized by down-sampling every dataset to the size of the smallest sample. In repertoire overlap clustering, CDR3 amino acid sequences, but not nucleotide sequences, were matched to correct batch-related cross-sample contamination. Using fastp trimming at Q25 and MiXCR clonotype assembly, TCRdb reanalyzed the public sequencing data and kept in-frame beta chains. Each record represents a unique CDR3 protein, reported with the most common genes and DNA among its rows. It is TCRdb's table, rather than the study itself, that gives the V and J calls and clone size. The sample table lists fewer than 850,000 distinct CDR3 sequences, approximately 30% of them with a count of one. 0.5% to 0.6% of the sample goes to the ten largest clones.

About this clonotype itself: Its antigen is currently not known. No much larger clone is present one base from it, and per-base qualities are unavailable.

To demonstrate the VDJtools post-analysis software, the study profiled TCR beta repertoires from the peripheral blood of approximately twelve young patients with multiple sclerosis. The patients with multiple sclerosis were children and adolescents between roughly 6 and 17 years of age. The clonotype originates from a girl aged 5-17 years with multiple sclerosis. The V gene is TRBV10-3 and the J gene is TRBJ2-7; TRBD2 could be the D gene, as 6 bases match. The material sequenced was blood. The CDR3 amino acid sequence is: CAISGRGSEQYF. The DNA is TGTGCCATCAGTGGACGGGGGTCCGAGCAGTACTTC.